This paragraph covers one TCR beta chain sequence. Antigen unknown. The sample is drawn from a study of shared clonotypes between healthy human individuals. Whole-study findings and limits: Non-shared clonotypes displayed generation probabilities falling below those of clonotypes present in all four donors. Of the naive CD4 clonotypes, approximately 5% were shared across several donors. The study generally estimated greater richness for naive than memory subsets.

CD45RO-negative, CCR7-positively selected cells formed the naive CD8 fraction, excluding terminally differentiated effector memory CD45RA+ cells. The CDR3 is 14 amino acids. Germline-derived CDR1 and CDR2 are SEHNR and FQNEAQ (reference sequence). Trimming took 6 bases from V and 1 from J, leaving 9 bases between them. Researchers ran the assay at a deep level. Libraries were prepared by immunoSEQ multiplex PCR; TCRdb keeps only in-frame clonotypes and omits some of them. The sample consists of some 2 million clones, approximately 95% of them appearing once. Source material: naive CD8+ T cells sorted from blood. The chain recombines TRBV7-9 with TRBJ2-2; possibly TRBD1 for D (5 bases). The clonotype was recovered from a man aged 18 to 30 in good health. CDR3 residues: CASRPTVNTGELFF. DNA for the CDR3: TGTGCCAGCAGACCGACAGTGAACACCGGGGAGCTGTTTTTT.